The 15 T cell receptor beta chains in this list originate from one sample, sequenced in a study of Ad26.COV2.S vaccination and SARS-CoV-2 variants. Here immunoSEQ multiplex PCR was the method, and the copy in TCRdb shows in-frame clones only, minus some. The table lists 400,000 to 450,000 clones, about 90% of them singletons. Sample treatment: about 20 received Ad26.COV2.S at low or high dose, single or two shots; about five received placebo; per-sample allocation not given. Vaccine and placebo recipients were sampled on day 63 after the first injection. Sequenced material: peripheral blood, taken in a trial of Ad26.COV2.S vaccine versus placebo. These receptors all come from a person aged 18-65 years who received the Ad26.COV2.S COVID-19 vaccine or a placebo.

V and J are TRBV24-1 and TRBJ1-2, with 7 bases identical to TRBD1. This CDR3 contains 15 residues. Per the germline V gene, CDR1 is KGHDR and CDR2 is SFDVKD. V shed 5 bases and J 3 bases; nucleotides not matched to a gene: 8. CDR3 loop: CATSAEVTGDYGYTF. Written as DNA, the CDR3 is TGTGCCACCAGTGCAGAAGTTACAGGGGACTATGGCTACACCTTC.

The chain carries TRBV28 and TRBJ2-3; possible D gene TRBD2, 6 bases. Trimming took off 3 bases at V and 1 base at J, with 11 bases between the two ends. Germline loops: CDR1 MDHEN, CDR2 SYDVKM. The length of the CDR3 is 15 residues. CDR3 in amino acids: CASSFSSGRTDTQYF. DNA for the CDR3: TGTGCCAGCAGTTTCAGTAGCGGACGCACAGATACGCAGTATTTT.

V and J are TRBV9 and TRBJ2-3; D is possibly TRBD1 (5 bases). The CDR3 contains 14 residues. Germline loops: CDR1 SGDLS, CDR2 YYNGEE. Trimming took 0 bases from V and 6 from J, leaving 11 bases between them. CDR3 sequence: CASSVVSGLDTQYF. As DNA, the CDR3 is TGTGCCAGCAGCGTAGTGTCAGGGCTGGATACGCAGTATTTT. Together with reference TRBV9 and TRBJ2-3, the CDR3 gives the full variable domain: DSGVTQTPKHLITATGQRVTLRCSPRSGDLSVYWYQQSLDQGLQFLIQYYNGEERAKGNILERFSAQQFPDLHSELNLSSLELGDSALYFCASSVVSGLDTQYFGPGTRLTVL.

The chain has TRBV2 and TRBJ1-1; D is ambiguous. This CDR3 is 14 amino acids long. V was shortened by 7 bases and J by 0 bases, with 12 bases between the two germline ends. In germline, CDR1 is SNHLY, CDR2 FYNNEI. The chain's CDR3 is CASKAELMNTEAFF. For the CDR3, the DNA is TGTGCCAGCAAAGCGGAACTGATGAACACTGAAGCTTTCTTT.

The chain combines TRBV4-3 with TRBJ1-1; 7 bases align to TRBD1. CDR1 LGHNA and CDR2 YSLEER come from the germline V gene. The ends lost 1 base at V and 0 bases at J; junction bases unmatched: 2. The CDR3 runs 15 residues. The CDR3 region is CASSQGQGLNTEAFF. In nucleotides, the CDR3 is TGCGCCAGCAGCCAAGGACAGGGCTTGAACACTGAAGCTTTCTTT.

This chain connects TRBV11-2 to TRBJ1-4; D remains ambiguous. The CDR3 sequence is 14 residues long. Per germline, CDR1 SGHAT and CDR2 FQNNGV. The V end lost 5 bases, the J end lost 7 bases, and 14 bases lay between the germline ends. The CDR3, as DNA: TGTGCCAGCAGCCCCCGGGGAGTGGGTGAAAAACTGTTTTTT. Amino acids: CASSPRGVGEKLFF.

The chain recombines TRBV5-6 with TRBJ1-5; no clear D. V dropped 0 bases and J dropped 4 bases, with 8 bases sitting between them. Germline V gives CDR1 SGHDT, CDR2 YYEEEE. CDR3 length: 14 residues. The CDR3: CASSLDGRNQPQHF. The DNA for the CDR3 is TGTGCCAGCAGCTTGGACGGCAGGAATCAGCCCCAGCATTTT.

The chain couples TRBV29-1 to TRBJ2-3, with D perhaps given as TRBD1 or TRBD2 (5 bases each). In germline, CDR1 is SQVTM, CDR2 ANQGSEA. The germline V and J ends were trimmed by 7 bases and 4 bases, with 27 bases remaining between them. The CDR3 covers 17 residues. Here the CDR3 DNA reads TGCAGCGCGGTAATCTTCCGGGGCCAGGATTTTGCAGATACGCAGTATTTT. Translation gives CSAVIFRGQDFADTQYF.

The V gene is TRBV4-3, the J gene TRBJ1-4; D might be TRBD1 (6 bases). This CDR3 is built from 19 residues. CDR1 is LGHNA, CDR2 YSLEER, per germline. V was cut by 0 bases and J by 4 bases, with 21 bases left in between. CDR3 DNA: TGCGCCAGCAGCCAAGATAGGGGCCAGGGGCAAATCAATAATGAAAAACTGTTTTTT. Translated, it gives CASSQDRGQGQINNEKLFF.

V gene TRBV4-1 combines with J gene TRBJ1-6, with TRBD1 matching over 7 bases. The junction had 15 bases not matched to a gene; V was cut back by 4 bases and J by 6 bases. Germline-derived CDR1 and CDR2 are MGHRA and YSYEKL. CDR3 size: 18 residues. The CDR3 DNA reads as TGCGCCAGCAGCCTGGGGAGGGGGCCCGACGGTGGTAATTCACCCCTCCACTTT. Its protein is CASSLGRGPDGGNSPLHF.

This clone was seen only once. V and J are TRBV7-2 and TRBJ1-2; 9 nucleotides align to TRBD1. The length of the CDR3 is 16 residues. Germline V CDR1 and CDR2: SGHTA, FQGNSA. Unmatched junction bases numbered 9, after V lost 5 bases and J lost 2 bases. This chain's CDR3 is CASSQWGTGRNYGYTF. The CDR3 DNA follows: TGTGCCAGCAGCCAATGGGGGACAGGGAGGAACTATGGCTACACCTTC.

The V and J genes are TRBV29-1 and TRBJ1-2, with D perhaps TRBD1 (6 bases). Trimming stripped 7 bases from V and 1 base from J, with 16 bases between. CDR1 SQVTM and CDR2 ANQGSEA come from the germline V gene. The CDR3 covers 14 residues. CDR3: CSASPTGFNYGYTF. The CDR3 region has the DNA TGCAGCGCATCTCCTACAGGGTTTAACTATGGCTACACCTTC.

The rearrangement links TRBV7-9 to TRBJ1-5; D is ambiguous. This CDR3 is built from 15 residues. Per the germline V gene, CDR1 is SEHNR and CDR2 is FQNEAQ (reference sequence). V was cut by 4 bases and J by 0 bases, with 10 bases left in between. CDR3 sequence: CASSSGDYSNQPQHF. The CDR3 DNA is TGTGCCAGCAGCTCGGGTGACTATAGCAATCAGCCCCAGCATTTT. The variable domain in full, completed from reference TRBV7-9 and TRBJ1-5, reads DTGVSQNPRHKITKRGQNVTFRCDPISEHNRLYWYRQTLGQGPEFLTYFQNEAQLEKSRLLSDRFSAERPKGSFSTLEIQRTEQGDSAMYLCASSSGDYSNQPQHFGDGTRLSIL.

This clone was seen just once. The rearrangement uses TRBV2 and TRBJ2-7, with TRBD1 matching 10 bases. This CDR3 is 15 amino acids long. Trimming at V came to 5 bases and at J to 4 bases, leaving 8 bases not matched to a gene. Germline CDR1 reads SNHLY; CDR2 reads FYNNEI. The DNA of the CDR3 is TGTGCCAGCAGTTCCTCCGGGACAGGGGCGTACGAGCAGTACTTC. Translation: CASSSSGTGAYEQYF.

The chain is built from TRBV3-1 (or the pseudogene TRBV3-2) and TRBJ1-2; D unclear. This CDR3 has 13 residues. V dropped 1 base and J dropped 1 base, with 4 bases sitting between them. Per the germline V gene, CDR1 is LGHDT and CDR2 is YNNKEL (reference sequence). DNA for the CDR3: TGTGCCAGCAGCCAAGGCGGTAACTATGGCTACACCTTC. The encoded protein is CASSQGGNYGYTF.